The T cell receptor beta chain described here comes from a study of beta chain features in type 1 diabetes. As for the study in general: Age, gender and cell yields were similar between patients and healthy donors.

This clone was observed a handful of times. What it binds is not known. General study findings and limits: All four CD4+ subsets from Type 1 diabetes patients carried moderately but significantly shorter TCRB CDR3s. Relative to healthy donors, patients appeared to have naive, central memory and Treg TCRB repertoires that were more similar.

Germline loops: CDR1 SQVTM, CDR2 ANQGSEA. V was clipped by 7 bases and J by 3 bases; unmatched bases: 8. The CDR3 loop spans 15 amino acids. Expressed TCRB transcripts were sequenced because the entire RNA isolate underwent reverse transcription. TCRdb keeps only in-frame clones here, not all; method: immunoSEQ multiplex PCR. The table has 630,000 or so clones, over 12% seen once. The clonotype originates from a man younger than 30 with type 1 diabetes. The sample consisted of naive CD4+ T cells from blood. The chain carries TRBV29-1 and TRBJ2-3; 12 nucleotides align to TRBD1. CDR3 sequence reads: CSAQLGQGATDTQYF. The CDR3, as DNA: TGCAGCGCCCAGTTGGGACAGGGGGCTACAGATACGCAGTATTTT.